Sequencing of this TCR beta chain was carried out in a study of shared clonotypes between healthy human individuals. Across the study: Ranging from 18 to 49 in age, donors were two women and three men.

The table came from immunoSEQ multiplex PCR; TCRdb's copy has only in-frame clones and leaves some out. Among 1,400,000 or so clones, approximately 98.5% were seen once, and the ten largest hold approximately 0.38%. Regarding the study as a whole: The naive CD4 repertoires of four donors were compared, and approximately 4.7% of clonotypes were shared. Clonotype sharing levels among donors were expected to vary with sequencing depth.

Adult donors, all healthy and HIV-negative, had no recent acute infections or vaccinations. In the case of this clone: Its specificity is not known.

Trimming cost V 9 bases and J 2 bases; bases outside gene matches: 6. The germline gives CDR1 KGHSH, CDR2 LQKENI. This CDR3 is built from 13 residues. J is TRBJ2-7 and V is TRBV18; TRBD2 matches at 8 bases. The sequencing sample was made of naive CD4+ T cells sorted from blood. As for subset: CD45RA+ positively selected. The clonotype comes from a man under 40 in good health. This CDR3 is CASSAGAAYEQYF. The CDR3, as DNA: TGTGCCAGTTCAGCGGGGGCAGCCTACGAGCAGTACTTC.